This T cell receptor (beta chain) was identified during a study of radiotherapy plus CTLA-4 blockade in lung cancer. Study-wide results and caveats: Radiotherapy with ipilimumab was followed by blood expansion of tumor-derived clones.

As to this clone: Its antigen is undetermined.

Sequencing used immunoSEQ multiplex PCR; TCRdb keeps in-frame clones, though not all of them. The table records fewer than 40,000 clones, less than 75% of them present only once. V lost 4 bases to trimming and J lost 7 bases; unmatched junction nucleotides: 9. The V gene's germline CDR1 is MNHEY and CDR2 SVGAGI. There are 15 residues in the CDR3. The sample in question was peripheral blood, obtained from a patient treated with radiotherapy plus ipilimumab. The sequence was collected from a human donor with non-small cell lung cancer whose response to radiotherapy plus ipilimumab could not be evaluated. The V and J genes are TRBV6-5 and TRBJ1-4, with TRBD1 matching over 7 bases. This CDR3 reads CASSSHRGFGEKLFF. The CDR3 DNA follows: TGTGCCAGCAGTTCACACAGGGGATTTGGTGAAAAACTGTTTTTT.